One sample yielded the 20 T cell receptor beta chains listed below, sequenced in a study of memory CD4+ T cells and cytomegalovirus serostatus. This table comes from immunoSEQ multiplex PCR, and its TCRdb copy is limited to in-frame clones, with some not included. The sample contains 50,000 to 65,000 clones, around four fifths of which appear only once. The sort gate was single viable CD3+CD4+CD8-CD45RO+ cells for memory CD4+ T cells. The sample was memory CD4+ T cells from blood. The source of these receptors is an adult in good health and CMV-seropositive.

The chain is built from TRBV2 and TRBJ1-4, with D unclear. Germline CDR1 is SNHLY and CDR2 is FYNNEI. Trimming removed 6 bases from V and 8 bases from J, with 16 bases in between. CDR3 size: 14 residues. CDR3 sequence: CASSPDGWVEKLFF. Here the CDR3 DNA reads TGTGCCAGCAGCCCCGACGGTTGGGTAGAAAAACTGTTTTTT.

The rearrangement links TRBV7-9 to TRBJ1-2; D is possibly TRBD1 (5 bases). Trimming took 5 bases from V and 5 from J, leaving 18 bases between them. The CDR3 sequence is 15 residues long. The germline V gene encodes CDR1 SEHNR and CDR2 FQNEAQ (reference sequence). This CDR3 is CASSPTGLLSYGYTF. The DNA of the CDR3 is TGTGCCAGCAGCCCAACGGGACTCCTTTCATATGGCTACACCTTC. Full variable domain (rest looked up from reference TRBV7-9 and TRBJ1-2): DTGVSQNPRHKITKRGQNVTFRCDPISEHNRLYWYRQTLGQGPEFLTYFQNEAQLEKSRLLSDRFSAERPKGSFSTLEIQRTEQGDSAMYLCASSPTGLLSYGYTFGSGTRLTVV.

This clone showed up just a few times. The rearrangement uses TRBV28 and TRBJ2-7; the D gene is possibly TRBD2 (5 bases). The CDR3 covers 15 residues. Germline V gives CDR1 MDHEN, CDR2 SYDVKM. V lost 7 bases, J lost 0 bases, and 16 bases lay in between. CDR3 in amino acids: CASNGGGLSSYEQYF. The CDR3 bases are TGTGCCAGCAACGGTGGCGGGTTAAGCTCCTACGAGCAGTACTTC.

This clone was found a few times. The V call is TRBV29-1, the J call TRBJ2-3, with D perhaps TRBD2 (5 bases). V lost 2 bases and J lost 7, with 10 bases in between. The CDR3 spans 12 residues. Germline V gives CDR1 SQVTM, CDR2 ANQGSEA. The CDR3 DNA sequence: TGCAGCGTTGAATCCGGGATTTATACGCAGTATTTT. Protein: CSVESGIYTQYF.

V gene TRBV19 combines with J gene TRBJ1-1; a possible D gene is TRBD1 (5 bases). V lost 3 bases and J 5 bases, leaving 16 bases between the germline ends. Germline CDR1 and CDR2: LNHDA and SQIVND (reference sequence). This CDR3 has 15 residues. The CDR3, as DNA: TGTGCCAGTAGTATTTACGGGGGAAGTAGAACTGAAGCTTTCTTT. This sequence encodes CASSIYGGSRTEAFF.

V usage is TRBV28 and J usage is TRBJ2-2; 8 bases agree with TRBD1. CDR3 length: 13 residues. Germline values: CDR1 MDHEN, CDR2 SYDVKM. V lost 7 bases to trimming and J lost 6 bases; unmatched junction nucleotides: 4. The CDR3 reads CASIEDRAGELFF. CDR3 DNA: TGTGCCAGCATTGAGGACAGGGCCGGGGAGCTGTTTTTT. Complete variable domain (other parts from reference TRBV28 and TRBJ2-2): DVKVTQSSRYLVKRTGEKVFLECVQDMDHENMFWYRQDPGLGLRLIYFSYDVKMKEKGDIPEGYSVSREKKERFSLILESASTNQTSMYLCASIEDRAGELFFGEGSRLTVL.

The rearrangement joins TRBV9 to TRBJ2-2, with 13 bases that match TRBD2. J lost 4 bases, V lost 1 base, and 7 bases had no gene match. The CDR3 runs 18 residues. Looked up from germline, CDR1 is SGDLS and CDR2 is YYNGEE. This CDR3 reads CASSVSRLAGGGTGELFF. The CDR3 coding sequence is TGTGCCAGCAGCGTATCGAGACTAGCGGGAGGAGGCACCGGGGAGCTGTTTTTT.

The chain has TRBV7-2 and TRBJ1-2, with 7 bases identical to TRBD1. Germline V gives CDR1 SGHTA, CDR2 FQGNSA. CDR3 length: 17 amino acids. The trim removed 4 bases at V and 0 bases at J, leaving 11 bases unmatched. The CDR3 region has the DNA TGTGCCAGCAGCTCCAAGATGGGACAGAAGACTAACTATGGCTACACCTTC. Its protein is CASSSKMGQKTNYGYTF.

The J gene is TRBJ1-4, the V gene TRBV7-2; TRBD1 matches 11 bases. Losses at the gene ends were 1 base for V and 9 bases for J; bases not matched to a gene: 4. This CDR3 contains 15 residues. The germline V gene encodes CDR1 SGHTA and CDR2 FQGNSA. DNA for the CDR3: TGTGCCAGCAGCTTAGGGGGGACAGGGGGGAAAAAACTGTTTTTT. It specifies CASSLGGTGGKKLFF.

The genes are TRBV11-2 and TRBJ1-4, with D perhaps matching TRBD1 (5 bases). Deletions cut 3 bases from V and 0 bases from J, with 8 bases between. The germline V gene has CDR1 SGHAT and CDR2 FQNNGV. The CDR3 consists of 15 residues. The CDR3 here is CASSLGPATNEKLFF. CDR3 DNA sequence: TGTGCCAGCAGCTTGGGGCCAGCAACTAATGAAAAACTGTTTTTT.

The chain is built from TRBV5-1 and TRBJ1-1, with TRBD1 as a possible D gene (5 bases). Per the germline V gene, CDR1 is SGHRS and CDR2 is YFSETQ. The V and J ends lost 4 bases and 1 base respectively, with 8 bases between them. CDR3 size: 13 residues. CDR3 sequence reads: CASSGTSNTEAFF. Here the CDR3 DNA reads TGCGCCAGCAGCGGGACCTCGAACACTGAAGCTTTCTTT. Supplemented by reference TRBV5-1 and TRBJ1-1, the full variable domain reads KAGVTQTPRYLIKTRGQQVTLSCSPISGHRSVSWYQQTPGQGLQFLFEYFSETQRNKGNFPGRFSGRQFSNSRSEMNVSTLELGDSALYLCASSGTSNTEAFFGQGTRLTVV.

This clone has a handful of counts. V is TRBV7-3 and J is TRBJ2-1, with 10 nucleotides matching TRBD2. The CDR3 extends over 16 amino acids. From germline, CDR1 is SGHTA and CDR2 FQGTGA. Trimming at V came to 5 bases and at J to 9 bases, leaving 13 bases not matched to a gene. The CDR3 is CASSPSGGGPFAEQFF. For the CDR3, the DNA is TGTGCCAGCAGCCCTAGCGGGGGCGGGCCATTCGCTGAGCAGTTCTTC.

The chain is built from TRBV6-5 and TRBJ2-7; D remains unclear. Germline assignment: CDR1 MNHEY and CDR2 SVGAGI. The V and J ends lost 4 bases and 7 bases respectively, with 8 bases between them. The CDR3 covers 11 residues. The CDR3 DNA follows: TGTGCCAGCAGTTCTCGGGCTGAGCAGTACTTC. Translation gives CASSSRAEQYF.

The rearrangement uses TRBV2 and TRBJ1-6, with D possibly being TRBD1 (6 bases). CDR3 length equals 14 residues. CDR1 and CDR2 from the germline V gene are SNHLY and FYNNEI. Trimming stripped 7 bases from V and 10 bases from J, with 17 bases between. The CDR3 DNA reads TGTGCCAGCACCGAGGGAGGGGGAGGATCACCCCTCCACTTT. Translation: CASTEGGGGSPLHF.

The chain carries TRBV25-1 and TRBJ1-1; D call uncertain. The germline gives CDR1 MGHDK, CDR2 SYGVNS. This CDR3 is 12 amino acids long. The V end lost 6 bases, the J end lost 10 bases, and 15 bases lay between the germline ends. CDR3 in amino acids: CASREGRLTAFF. CDR3 nucleotide sequence: TGTGCCAGCAGAGAAGGTCGTCTTACAGCTTTCTTT.

Turning to this clone: One end of the junction fails to match germline, which may point to a read error. The sample carries other DNA sequences with the same CDR3. The chain uses TRBV10-2 and TRBJ2-7; 9 positions match TRBD1. The length of the CDR3 is 16 residues. Germline CDR1 reads WSHSY; CDR2 reads SAAADI. CDR3 coding DNA: TGCGCCAGCAGTGAGGCCTCCGGGACAGGGACCTACGAGCAATACTTC. It specifies CASSEASGTGTYEQYF.

A single count supports this clone. This chain connects TRBV21-1 to TRBJ2-7; the table's D call of TRBD1 was not tested on the DNA. TRBV21-1 counts as a pseudogene. This CDR3 region has 19 residues. CDR3 amino acids: CASKQRDRGGFSSSYEQYF. The CDR3 DNA follows: TGTGCCAGCAAACAGAGGGACAGGGGGGGCTTCTCAAGCTCCTACGAGCAGTACTTC.

With regard to this clone: The junction shows a germline mismatch at one end, possibly a read error. This chain connects TRBV9 to TRBJ1-2; D uncertain. The V gene's germline CDR1 is SGDLS and CDR2 YYNGEE. The CDR3 has 14 amino acids. Here the CDR3 DNA reads TGTGCCAGCAGCGAATACGGTGAAAACTATGGCTACATCTTC. This translates into CASSEYGENYGYIF.

The genes are TRBV2 and TRBJ2-7; a possible D gene is TRBD2 (6 bases). With 6 bases removed from V and 3 bases from J, the gap between germline ends came to 21 bases. Germline assignment: CDR1 SNHLY and CDR2 FYNNEI. This CDR3 is 16 amino acids long. The CDR3 loop is CASSSWRHSGGYEQYF. The CDR3 nucleotides are TGTGCCAGCAGCAGTTGGCGCCATTCCGGGGGCTACGAGCAGTACTTC.

The gene calls are TRBV7-9 and TRBJ2-2, with D unresolved. The CDR3 loop spans 15 amino acids. CDR1 is SEHNR and CDR2 is FQNEAQ in the germline V gene (reference sequence). Deletions cut 4 bases from V and 4 bases from J, with 13 bases between. CDR3 sequence reads: CASSSDGRATGELFF. The CDR3 nucleotides are TGTGCCAGCAGCTCCGATGGCCGGGCCACCGGGGAGCTGTTTTTT.